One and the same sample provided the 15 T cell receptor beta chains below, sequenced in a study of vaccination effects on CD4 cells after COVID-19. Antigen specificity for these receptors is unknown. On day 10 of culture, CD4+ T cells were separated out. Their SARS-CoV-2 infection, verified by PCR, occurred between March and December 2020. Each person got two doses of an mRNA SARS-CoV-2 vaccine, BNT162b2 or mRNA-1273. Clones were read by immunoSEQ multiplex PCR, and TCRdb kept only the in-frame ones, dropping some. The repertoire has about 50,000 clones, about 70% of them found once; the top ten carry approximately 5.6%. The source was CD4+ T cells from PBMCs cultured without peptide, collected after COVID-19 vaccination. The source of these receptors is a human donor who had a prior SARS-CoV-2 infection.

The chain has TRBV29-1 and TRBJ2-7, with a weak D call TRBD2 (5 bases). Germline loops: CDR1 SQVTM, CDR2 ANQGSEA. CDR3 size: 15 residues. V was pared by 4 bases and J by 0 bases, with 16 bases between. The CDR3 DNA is TGCAGCGTTGCAAAAGGAGCGGAGAGCTCCTACGAGCAGTACTTC. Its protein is CSVAKGAESSYEQYF.

CDR3 coding DNA: TGTGCCAGCAGTTACGGGGAGGTAGCGGGGTTAGAGACCCAGTACTTC. As protein: CASSYGEVAGLETQYF. The rearrangement links TRBV6-5 to TRBJ2-5, with 8 bases lining up with TRBD2. The CDR3 totals 16 residues. Germline lookup yields CDR1 MNHEY and CDR2 SVGAGI. After removal of 2 bases from V and 4 bases from J, the junction contained 9 bases not matched to a gene.

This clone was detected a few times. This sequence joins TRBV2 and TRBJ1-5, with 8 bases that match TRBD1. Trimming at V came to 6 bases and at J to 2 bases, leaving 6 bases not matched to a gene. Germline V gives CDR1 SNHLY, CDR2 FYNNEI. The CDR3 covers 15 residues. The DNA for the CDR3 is TGTGCCAGCAGCAGGATGACAGGGGGCAATCAGCCCCAGCATTTT. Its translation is CASSRMTGGNQPQHF. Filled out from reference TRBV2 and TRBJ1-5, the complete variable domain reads EPEVTQTPSHQVTQMGQEVILRCVPISNHLYFYWYRQILGQKVEFLVSFYNNEISEKSEIFDDQFSVERPDGSNFTLKIRSTKLEDSAMYFCASSRMTGGNQPQHFGDGTRLSIL.

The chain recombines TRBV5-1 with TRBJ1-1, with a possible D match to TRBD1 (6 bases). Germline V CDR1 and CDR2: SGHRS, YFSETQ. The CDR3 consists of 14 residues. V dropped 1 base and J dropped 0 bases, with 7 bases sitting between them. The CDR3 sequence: CASSLTGMNTEAFF. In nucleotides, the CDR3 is TGCGCCAGCAGCTTGACAGGGATGAACACTGAAGCTTTCTTT.

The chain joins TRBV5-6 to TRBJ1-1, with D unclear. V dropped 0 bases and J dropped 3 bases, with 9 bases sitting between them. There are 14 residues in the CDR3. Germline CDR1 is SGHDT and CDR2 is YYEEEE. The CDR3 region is CASSLVAGYTEAFF. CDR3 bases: TGTGCCAGCAGCTTGGTAGCGGGTTACACTGAAGCTTTCTTT. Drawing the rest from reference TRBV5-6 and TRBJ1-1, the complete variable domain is DAGVTQSPTHLIKTRGQQVTLRCSPKSGHDTVSWYQQALGQGPQFIFQYYEEEERQRGNFPDRFSGHQFPNYSSELNVNALLLGDSALYLCASSLVAGYTEAFFGQGTRLTVV.

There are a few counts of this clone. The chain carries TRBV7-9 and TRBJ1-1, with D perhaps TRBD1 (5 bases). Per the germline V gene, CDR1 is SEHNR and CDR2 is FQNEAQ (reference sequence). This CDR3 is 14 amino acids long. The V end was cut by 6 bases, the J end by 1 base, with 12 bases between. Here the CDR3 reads CASRAGQANTEAFF. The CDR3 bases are TGTGCCAGCAGAGCAGGACAAGCGAACACTGAAGCTTTCTTT.

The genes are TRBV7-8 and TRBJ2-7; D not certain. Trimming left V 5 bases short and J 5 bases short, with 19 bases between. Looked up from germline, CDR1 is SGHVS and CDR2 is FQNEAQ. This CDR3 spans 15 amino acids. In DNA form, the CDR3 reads TGTGCCAGCAGCAGGGATCGGACGGTGGGTAACGAGCAGTACTTC. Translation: CASSRDRTVGNEQYF.

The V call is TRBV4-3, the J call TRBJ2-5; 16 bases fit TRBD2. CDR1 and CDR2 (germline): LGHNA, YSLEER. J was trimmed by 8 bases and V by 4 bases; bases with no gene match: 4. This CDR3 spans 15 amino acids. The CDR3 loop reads CASSPGLAGGLTQYF. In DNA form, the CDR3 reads TGCGCCAGCAGCCCGGGACTAGCGGGAGGGTTAACCCAGTACTTC.

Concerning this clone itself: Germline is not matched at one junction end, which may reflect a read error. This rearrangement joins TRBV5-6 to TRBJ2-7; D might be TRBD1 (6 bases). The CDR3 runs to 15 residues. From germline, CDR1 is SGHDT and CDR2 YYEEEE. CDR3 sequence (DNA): TGTGCCAGCAGCTTGATGGACAGCCTAGCTCCTAACGGACACTTC. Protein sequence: CASSLMDSLAPNGHF.

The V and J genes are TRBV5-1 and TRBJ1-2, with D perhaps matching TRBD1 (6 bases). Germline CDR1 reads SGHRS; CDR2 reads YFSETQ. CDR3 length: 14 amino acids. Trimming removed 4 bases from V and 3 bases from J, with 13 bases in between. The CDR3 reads CASSPDSSYYGYTF. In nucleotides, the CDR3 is TGCGCCAGCAGCCCGGACAGTTCTTACTATGGCTACACCTTC.

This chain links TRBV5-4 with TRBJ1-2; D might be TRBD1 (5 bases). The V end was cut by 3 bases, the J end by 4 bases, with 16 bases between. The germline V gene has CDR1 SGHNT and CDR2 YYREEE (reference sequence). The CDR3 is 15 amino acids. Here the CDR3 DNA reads TGTGCCAGCAGCTCAATGGGGGAGGCCCTCTATGGCTACACCTTC. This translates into CASSSMGEALYGYTF.

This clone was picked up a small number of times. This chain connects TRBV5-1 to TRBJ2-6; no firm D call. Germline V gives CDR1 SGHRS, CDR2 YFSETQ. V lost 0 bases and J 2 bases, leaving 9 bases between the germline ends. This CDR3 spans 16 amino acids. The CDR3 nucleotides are TGCGCCAGCAGCTTGGGGGCCATAACTGGGGCCAACGTCCTGACTTTC. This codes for CASSLGAITGANVLTF.

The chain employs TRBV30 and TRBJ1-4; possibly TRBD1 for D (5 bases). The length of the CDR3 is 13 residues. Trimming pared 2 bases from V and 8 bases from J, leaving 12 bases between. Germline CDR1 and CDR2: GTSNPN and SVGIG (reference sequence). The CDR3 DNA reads TGTGCCTGGAGTCGGGGGGGTTACGAAAAACTGTTTTTT. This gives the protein CAWSRGGYEKLFF.

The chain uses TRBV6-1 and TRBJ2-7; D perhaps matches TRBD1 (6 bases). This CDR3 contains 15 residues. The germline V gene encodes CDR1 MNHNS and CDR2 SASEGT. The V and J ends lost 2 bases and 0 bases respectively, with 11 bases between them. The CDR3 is CASSEFPDSSYEQYF. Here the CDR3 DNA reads TGTGCCAGCAGTGAATTTCCGGACAGCTCCTACGAGCAGTACTTC.

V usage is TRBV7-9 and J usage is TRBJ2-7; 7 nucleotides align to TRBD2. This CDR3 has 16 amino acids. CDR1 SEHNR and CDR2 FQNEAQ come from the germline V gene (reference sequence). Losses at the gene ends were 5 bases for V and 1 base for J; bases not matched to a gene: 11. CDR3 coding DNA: TGTGCCAGCAGCCCCTGGGGGAGGGGAGTGTCCTACGAGCAGTACTTC. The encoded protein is CASSPWGRGVSYEQYF.